Listed below are T cell receptor beta chains from one sample, sequenced in a study of control samples from healthy donors and cancer patients. Sequencing was performed with immunoSEQ multiplex PCR; in TCRdb, only in-frame clones are kept and a portion is missing. The data hold 60,000 to 85,000 clones, with 85% to 95% observed a single time. The sequenced sample consisted of blood. These receptor sequences come from a woman in her fifties or sixties in good health. CDR3s include the opening cysteine and the closing phenylalanine or tryptophan. The D gene is left open where the match is weak. Clone size is not always given. Where it is, it says once, few, many or a class for expanded clones.

V	size	J	D	DNA	CDR3
TRBV7-9	-	TRBJ2-6	-	TGTGCCAGCAGCTTAGGCCCTGGGTCCGGGGCCAACGTCCTGACTTTC	CASSLGPGSGANVLTF
TRBV28	-	TRBJ2-7	-	TGTGCCAGCAGTTTAGGTATTCAGGGAGCCTCCTACGAGCAGTACTTC	CASSLGIQGASYEQYF
TRBV27	-	TRBJ1-6	-	TGTGCCAGCACATGGACATATGGTTCACCCCTCCACTTT	CASTWTYGSPLHF
TRBV7-9	-	TRBJ2-2	-	TGTGCCAGCAGCTTAAGGGGGGGCACCGGGGAGCTGTTTTTT	CASSLRGGTGELFF
TRBV19	-	TRBJ1-1	-	TGTGCCAGTAGTCGCTCGCGGGGCGATGGTCGAGCTTTCTTT	CASSRSRGDGRAFF
TRBV7-2	once	TRBJ2-7	-	TGTGCCAGCAGCTTAGCTAGCGGCTTCCCGGGCGAGCAGTACTTC	CASSLASGFPGEQYF
TRBV19	-	TRBJ1-5	-	TGTGCCAGTAGTGTGGCCGTCACAGGTTATAGCAATCAGCCCCAGCATTTT	CASSVAVTGYSNQPQHF
TRBV19	-	TRBJ2-6	-	TGTGCCAGTAGGCCCGAGGGGAAGTCTGGGGCCAACGTCCTGACTTTC	CASRPEGKSGANVLTF
TRBV7-2	-	TRBJ2-1	TRBD2	TGTGCCAGCAGGGAAGCGGGAGTCAATGAGCAGTTCTTC	CASREAGVNEQFF
TRBV7-9	-	TRBJ1-6	TRBD1	TGTGCCAGCAGCTTATCGGGACAGGGCTCTCTGGCCCTCCACTTT	CASSLSGQGSLALHF
TRBV10-3	-	TRBJ1-6	TRBD1	TGTGCCATCAGTGAGTCGGACAGGGACGGGTCACCCCTCCACTTT	CAISESDRDGSPLHF
TRBV12-3/TRBV12-4	-	TRBJ1-6	-	TGTGCCAGCAGTTTATCCAATTCACCCCTCCACTTT	CASSLSNSPLHF
TRBV10-3	-	TRBJ2-7	TRBD1	TGTGCCATCAATTCCCGGACAGGGGGCTCCTACGAGCAGTACTTC	CAINSRTGGSYEQYF
TRBV6-5	-	TRBJ1-6	-	TGTGCCAGCAGTTACTCGCAGCTGGGTAATTCACCCCTCCACTTT	CASSYSQLGNSPLHF
TRBV3-1/TRBV3-2	-	TRBJ1-2	-	TGTGCCAGCAGCCAATCCACCCGGACAGATAACTATGGCTACACCTTC	CASSQSTRTDNYGYTF
TRBV28	-	TRBJ1-5	TRBD1	TGTGCCAGCAGTTTGACAGGGGGTATCAATCAGCCCCAGCATTTT	CASSLTGGINQPQHF